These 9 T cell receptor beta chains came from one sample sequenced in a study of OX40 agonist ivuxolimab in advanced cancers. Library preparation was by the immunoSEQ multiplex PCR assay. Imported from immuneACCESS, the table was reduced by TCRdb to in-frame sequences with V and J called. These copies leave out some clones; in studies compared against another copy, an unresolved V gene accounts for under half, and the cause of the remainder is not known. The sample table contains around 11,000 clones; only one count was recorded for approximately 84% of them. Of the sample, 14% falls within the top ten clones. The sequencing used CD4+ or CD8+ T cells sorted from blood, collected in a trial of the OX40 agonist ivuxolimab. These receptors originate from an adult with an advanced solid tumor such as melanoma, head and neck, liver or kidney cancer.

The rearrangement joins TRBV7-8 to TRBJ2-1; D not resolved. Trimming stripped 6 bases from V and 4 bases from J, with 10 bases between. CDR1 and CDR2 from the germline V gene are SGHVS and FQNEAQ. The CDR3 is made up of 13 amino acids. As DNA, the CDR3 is TGTGCCAGCAGTATCCTAGAGTACAATGAGCAGTTCTTC. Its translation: CASSILEYNEQFF.

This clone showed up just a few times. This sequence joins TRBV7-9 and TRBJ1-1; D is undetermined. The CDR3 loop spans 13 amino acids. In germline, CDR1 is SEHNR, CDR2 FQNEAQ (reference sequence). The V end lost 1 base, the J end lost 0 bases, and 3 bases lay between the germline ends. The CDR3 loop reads CASSLDLNTEAFF. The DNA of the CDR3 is TGTGCCAGCAGCTTAGATCTGAACACTGAAGCTTTCTTT.

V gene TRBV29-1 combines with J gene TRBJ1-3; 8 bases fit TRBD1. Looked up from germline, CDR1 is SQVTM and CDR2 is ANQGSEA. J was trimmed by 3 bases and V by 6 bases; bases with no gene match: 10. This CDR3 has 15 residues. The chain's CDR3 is CSVRAGGLFGNTIYF. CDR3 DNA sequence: TGCAGCGTGCGCGCAGGGGGCCTTTTTGGAAACACCATATATTTT.

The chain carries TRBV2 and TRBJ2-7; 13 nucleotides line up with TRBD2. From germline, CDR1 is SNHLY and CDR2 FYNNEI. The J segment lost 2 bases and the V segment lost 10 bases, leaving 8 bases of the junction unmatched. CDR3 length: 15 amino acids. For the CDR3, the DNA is TGTGCCACCATACTAGCGGGGGGGGGAACCTACGAGCAGTACTTC. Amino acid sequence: CATILAGGGTYEQYF.

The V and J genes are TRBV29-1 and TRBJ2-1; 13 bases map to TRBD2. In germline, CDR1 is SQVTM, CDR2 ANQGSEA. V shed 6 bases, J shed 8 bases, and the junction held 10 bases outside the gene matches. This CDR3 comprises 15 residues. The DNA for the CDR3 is TGCAGCGTGGGAGGAACTAGCGGGAGGGTCGATGAGCAGTTCTTC. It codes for CSVGGTSGRVDEQFF.

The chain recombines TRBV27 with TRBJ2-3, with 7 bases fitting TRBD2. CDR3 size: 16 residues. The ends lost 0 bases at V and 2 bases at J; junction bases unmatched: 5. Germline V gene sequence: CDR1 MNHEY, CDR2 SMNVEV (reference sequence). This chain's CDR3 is CASSLSPGGLTDTQYF. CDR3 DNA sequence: TGTGCCAGCAGTTTATCTCCGGGGGGTCTCACAGATACGCAGTATTTT.

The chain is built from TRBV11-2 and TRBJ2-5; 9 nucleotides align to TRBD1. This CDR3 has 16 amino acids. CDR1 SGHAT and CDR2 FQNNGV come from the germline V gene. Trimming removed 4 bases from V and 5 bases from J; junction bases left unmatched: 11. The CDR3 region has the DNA TGTGCCAGCAGCTCCGCCACAGGGGGCATGGGGGAGACCCAGTACTTC. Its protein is CASSSATGGMGETQYF.

Here the CDR3 DNA reads TGTGCCAGCAGCTTGGGAGGCCGGACTGGGCGAACAGATACGCAGTATTTT. This codes for CASSLGGRTGRTDTQYF. The chain employs TRBV5-4 and TRBJ2-3, with TRBD2 as a possible D gene (5 bases). Trimming stripped 0 bases from V and 3 bases from J, with 17 bases between. The CDR3 loop spans 17 amino acids. CDR1 is SGHNT and CDR2 is YYREEE in the germline V gene (reference sequence).

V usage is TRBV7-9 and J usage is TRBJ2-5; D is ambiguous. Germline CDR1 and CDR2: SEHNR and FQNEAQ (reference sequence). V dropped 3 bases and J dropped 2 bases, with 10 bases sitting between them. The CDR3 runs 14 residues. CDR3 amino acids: CASSFVGLQETQYF. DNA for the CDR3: TGTGCCAGCAGCTTTGTAGGGCTGCAAGAGACCCAGTACTTC.